The entry below describes one TCR beta chain. Its matching antigen is unknown. This record belongs to a study of cytomegalovirus exposure and HLA in healthy donors. Notes on the study in general: Rare TCR sequences dominated, though some public TCRs recurred in many donors. Subsequent analysis revealed that first-cohort TCR clusters tended to co-occur in the 120 validation repertoires.

V was pared by 0 bases and J by 8 bases, with 8 bases of the junction left unmatched. Per the germline V gene, CDR1 is LGHNA and CDR2 is YSLEER. The CDR3 is made up of 17 amino acids. Sequenced by immunoSEQ multiplex PCR; TCRdb stores in-frame clones only, minus some. The sample lists fewer than 140,000 clones, about 87% occurring once. The clonotype was recovered from a woman aged 18 to 35 in good health and CMV-seropositive. The specimen was PBMCs. The chain links TRBV4-3 to TRBJ1-6; 9 bases align to TRBD1. The CDR3 DNA follows: TGCGCCAGCAGCCAAGATATTGGGGGACAGGGTTATTCACCCCTCCACTTT. Protein product: CASSQDIGGQGYSPLHF.